This T cell receptor (beta chain) was observed in a study of response to subunit inactivated influenza vaccine. The CDR3 runs to 13 residues. Trimming removed 0 bases from V and 8 bases from J, with 7 bases in between. Germline V gives CDR1 SGHAT, CDR2 FQNNGV. TCRdb reanalysed the RT-PCR reads using MiXCR and keeps one entry per CDR3 protein. Among about 530,000 distinct CDR3 sequences, about 11% were seen once, and the ten largest hold 10%. This clonotype was counted ten times or more. The input for sequencing was PBMCs from blood, taken on the day of vaccination. This chain links TRBV11-2 with TRBJ2-2; no clear D. The TCR comes from a man aged 50-59 years who received an inactivated influenza vaccine. CDR3 amino acids: CASSLEAGGELFF. CDR3 DNA: TGTGCCAGCAGCTTAGAGGCTGGGGGGGAGCTGTTTTTT.